One and the same sample provided the 24 T cell receptor beta chains below, sequenced in a study of metastatic and nonmetastatic thyroid tumors. TCRdb recomputed clones from the PCR reads via MiXCR. This table holds about 26,000 clones, 25% to 30% found once. All patients were treatment-naive before thyroid surgery. Sequenced sample: blood. The receptors derive from a female donor with papillary thyroid cancer or a benign thyroid nodule (not recorded which). Some clones in this sample may be carry-over from other donors' samples.

This clone was detected ten times or more. The chain joins TRBV29-1 to TRBJ1-2, with D possibly being TRBD1 (5 bases). The CDR3 spans 11 residues. Looked up from germline, CDR1 is SQVTM and CDR2 is ANQGSEA. V shed 8 bases and J shed 6 bases, with 13 bases lying between them. The CDR3 bases are TGCAGCTATCACCGGGGCCATGGCTACACCTTC. Encoded protein: CSYHRGHGYTF.

This clone was seen at least ten times. The chain employs TRBV5-4 and TRBJ1-6; 7 bases line up with TRBD1. V dropped 4 bases and J dropped 7; count of bases not matched to a gene: 5. The germline V gene encodes CDR1 SGHNT and CDR2 YYREEE (reference sequence). There are 14 residues in the CDR3. CDR3 nucleotides: TGTGCCAGCAGCCAGGGACAGAGGAATTCACCCCTCCACTTT. It specifies CASSQGQRNSPLHF.

J is TRBJ2-7 and V is TRBV5-4; 7 positions match TRBD1. Germline CDR1 and CDR2: SGHNT and YYREEE (reference sequence). This CDR3 spans 14 amino acids. V shed 2 bases, J shed 0 bases, and the junction held 2 bases outside the gene matches. The CDR3 here is CASSLRTGSYEQYF. The CDR3 DNA reads as TGTGCCAGCAGCTTAAGGACAGGCTCCTACGAGCAGTACTTC.

The chain has TRBV11-2 and TRBJ1-2; 10 bases agree with TRBD1. The CDR3 runs 16 residues. Germline CDR1 is SGHAT and CDR2 is FQNNGV. J was trimmed by 8 bases and V by 2 bases; bases with no gene match: 11. CDR3 DNA: TGTGCCAGCAGCTTACGTGATTGGACAGGGGGTGAGGGCTACACCTTC. It translates to CASSLRDWTGGEGYTF. The full variable domain, completed using reference TRBV11-2 and TRBJ1-2, is EAGVAQSPRYKIIEKRQSVAFWCNPISGHATLYWYQQILGQGPKLLIQFQNNGVVDDSQLPKDRFSAERLKGVDSTLKIQPAKLEDSAVYLCASSLRDWTGGEGYTFGSGTRLTVV.

The V call is TRBV11-2, the J call TRBJ2-3, with 14 bases that match TRBD2. The CDR3 runs 16 residues. Germline CDR1 is SGHAT and CDR2 is FQNNGV. The trim removed 4 bases at V and 3 bases at J, leaving 3 bases unmatched. The CDR3 nucleotides read TGTGCCAGCAGCTCCGGACTAGCGGGGGGAACAGATACGCAGTATTTT. The encoded protein is CASSSGLAGGTDTQYF.

The V gene is TRBV20-1, the J gene TRBJ1-1; 7 bases align to TRBD1. Trimming removed 0 bases from V and 1 base from J; junction bases left unmatched: 5. The CDR3 loop spans 15 amino acids. Germline V CDR1 and CDR2: DFQATT, SNEGSKA (reference sequence). Written as DNA, the CDR3 is TGCAGTGCTAGAGAAAAGGGGGCGCGGAACACTGAAGCTTTCTTT. It yields the protein CSAREKGARNTEAFF.

The gene calls are TRBV19 and TRBJ2-4; possible D gene TRBD1, 7 bases. Germline V gene data show CDR1 as LNHDA and CDR2 as SQIVND (reference sequence). Trimming stripped 3 bases from V and 9 bases from J, with 18 bases between. The CDR3 contains 15 residues. Here the CDR3 reads CASSMGAGGWSIQYF. The CDR3 DNA sequence: TGTGCCAGTAGTATGGGGGCAGGGGGGTGGAGCATTCAGTACTTC. Using reference TRBV19 and TRBJ2-4 for the parts outside the CDR3, the full variable domain is DGGITQSPKYLFRKEGQNVTLSCEQNLNHDAMYWYRQDPGQGLRLIYYSQIVNDFQKGDIAEGYSVSREKKESFPLTVTSAQKNPTAFYLCASSMGAGGWSIQYFGAGTRLSVL.

As concerns this clone: This may be a read error, as it is one base from a much larger clone. The CDR3 DNA reads as TGCAGTGCTCCAGTGGCGGAGAGGCAAGAGACCCAGTACTTC. Its protein is CSAPVAERQETQYF. This rearrangement joins TRBV20-1 to TRBJ2-5; D is uncertain. This CDR3 spans 14 amino acids. V gave up 5 bases and J gave up 2 bases, with 15 bases separating them. The V gene's germline CDR1 is DFQATT and CDR2 SNEGSKA (reference sequence).

The sample holds many counts of this clone. The chain uses TRBV7-6 and TRBJ2-5; no clear D. CDR1 is SGHVS, CDR2 FNYEAQ, per germline. V was pared by 3 bases and J by 2 bases, with 10 bases between. The CDR3 length is 14 residues. The CDR3 coding sequence is TGTGCCAGCAGCTTGATAGGGCCTCAAGAGACCCAGTACTTC. Protein product: CASSLIGPQETQYF.

About this clone itself: This may be a read error, as it is one base from a much larger clone. V usage is TRBV20-1 and J usage is TRBJ1-2; the D gene is possibly TRBD1 (5 bases). V shed 0 bases and J shed 12 bases, with 26 bases lying between them. Germline CDR1 and CDR2: DFQATT and SNEGSKA (reference sequence). This CDR3 has 16 residues. The CDR3 region is CSARDITVGANYGHTF. Here the CDR3 DNA reads TGCAGTGCTAGAGATATTACAGTTGGGGCTAACTATGGTCACACCTTC.

This clone was counted many times. The genes are TRBV7-9 and TRBJ1-1, with D possibly being TRBD1 (6 bases). Germline V gene sequence: CDR1 SEHNR, CDR2 FQNEAQ (reference sequence). The CDR3 has 14 amino acids. Between the trimmed V and J ends, which lost 5 bases and 2 bases, there was a span of 12 bases. The CDR3 sequence is CASSVGQRNTEAFF. The CDR3, as DNA: TGTGCCAGCAGCGTCGGACAGCGAAACACTGAAGCTTTCTTT.

This clone was observed a few times. The chain carries TRBV6-5 and TRBJ2-7; 7 nucleotides line up with TRBD2. J gave up 5 bases and V 0 bases, and 7 bases lay outside the gene matches. Germline assignment: CDR1 MNHEY and CDR2 SVGAGI. The CDR3 extends over 15 amino acids. This chain's CDR3 is CASSYSLGRENEQYF. In nucleotides, the CDR3 is TGTGCCAGCAGTTACTCGTTAGGGAGGGAGAACGAGCAGTACTTC.

In its sample, this clone was seen many times. The rearrangement uses TRBV19 and TRBJ1-5, with a tentative D call TRBD1 (5 bases). The CDR3 totals 14 residues. Between the trimmed V and J ends, which lost 8 bases and 5 bases, there was a span of 16 bases. Germline CDR1 and CDR2: LNHDA and SQIVND (reference sequence). The CDR3 loop is CASSQGTKYQPQHF. The CDR3 DNA follows: TGTGCCAGTTCCCAAGGGACCAAATATCAGCCCCAGCATTTT. The full variable domain, its missing parts supplied by reference TRBV19 and TRBJ1-5, is DGGITQSPKYLFRKEGQNVTLSCEQNLNHDAMYWYRQDPGQGLRLIYYSQIVNDFQKGDIAEGYSVSREKKESFPLTVTSAQKNPTAFYLCASSQGTKYQPQHFGDGTRLSIL.

This clone was seen a handful of times. This sequence joins TRBV20-1 and TRBJ2-1, with D hard to call. Per the germline V gene, CDR1 is DFQATT and CDR2 is SNEGSKA (reference sequence). Between the trimmed V and J ends, which lost 3 bases and 2 bases, there was a span of 11 bases. CDR3 size: 14 residues. The CDR3: CSARYGSTYNEQFF. CDR3 in DNA: TGCAGTGCTAGGTACGGGTCTACCTACAATGAGCAGTTCTTC.

CDR3 residues: CSALGRPRLDLHF. CDR3 DNA sequence: TGCAGTGCTCTCGGACGGCCTCGGTTAGACCTCCACTTT. V usage is TRBV20-1 and J usage is TRBJ1-6; D is unresolved. Per the germline V gene, CDR1 is DFQATT and CDR2 is SNEGSKA (reference sequence). Trimming took 5 bases from V and 15 from J, leaving 20 bases between them. The CDR3 is made up of 13 amino acids.

V and J are TRBV24-1 and TRBJ2-7; D unclear. Between the trimmed V and J ends, which lost 1 base and 6 bases, there was a span of 6 bases. Germline values: CDR1 KGHDR, CDR2 SFDVKD. The CDR3 extends over 12 amino acids. The CDR3 sequence: CATSDFGREQYF. The CDR3 DNA sequence: TGTGCCACCAGTGATTTTGGCCGCGAGCAGTACTTC.

This clone came up a few times. At one end, the junction sequence differs from germline, possibly due to a read error. V and J are TRBV28 and TRBJ1-1, with 7 nucleotides matching TRBD1. The CDR3 is 14 residues long. CDR1 and CDR2 from the germline V gene are MDHEN and SYDVKM. The CDR3 loop reads CASILGQVGTEAFF. As DNA, the CDR3 is TGTGCCAGCATTTTAGGACAGGTCGGAACTGAAGCTTTCTTT. Variable domain in full (rest from reference TRBV28 and TRBJ1-1): DVKVTQSSRYLVKRTGEKVFLECVQDMDHENMFWYRQDPGLGLRLIYFSYDVKMKEKGDIPEGYSVSREKKERFSLILESASTNQTSMYLCASILGQVGTEAFFGQGTRLTVV.

A word on this clone: Germline and junction disagree at one end, which may indicate a read error. The chain recombines TRBV5-1 with TRBJ2-2; unclear D gene. This CDR3 is built from 15 residues. Germline lookup yields CDR1 SGHRS and CDR2 YFSETQ. The CDR3 DNA sequence: TGCGCCAGCAGCTTGAATCATGCGAGCACCTGGGAGCTGTTTTTT. This codes for CASSLNHASTWELFF.

The chain combines TRBV20-1 with TRBJ2-2, with a possible D match to TRBD1 (7 bases). This CDR3 spans 15 amino acids. Germline CDR1 DFQATT, CDR2 SNEGSKA (reference sequence). Trimming removed 6 bases at V and 2 bases at J, with 16 bases between. The CDR3 region is CSAPRQGGNTGELFF. The CDR3 coding sequence is TGCAGTGCCCCACGGCAGGGGGGTAACACCGGGGAGCTGTTTTTT.

Comments on this clone: A read error is possible here, since a much larger clone lies one base away. The chain joins TRBV7-9 to TRBJ2-3; no clear D gene. Germline values: CDR1 SEHNR, CDR2 FQNEAQ (reference sequence). There are 13 residues in the CDR3. In nucleotides, the CDR3 is TGTGCCAGCAGCTGGACCGCCACAGATAAGCAGTATTTT. It yields the protein CASSWTATDKQYF.

This chain joins TRBV4-3 and TRBJ2-3; 8 bases are shared with TRBD2. The CDR3 is 17 amino acids. With 0 bases clipped from V and 6 bases from J, the junction kept 11 bases outside the gene matches. Per germline, CDR1 LGHNA and CDR2 YSLEER. CDR3 DNA: TGCGCCAGCAGCCAAGAAGCAGCGGGAGTACCCCCCGATACGCAGTATTTT. It specifies CASSQEAAGVPPDTQYF.

This clone was seen only a few times. This rearrangement joins TRBV6-5 to TRBJ1-2, with D tentatively TRBD1 (5 bases). Looked up from germline, CDR1 is MNHEY and CDR2 is SVGAGI. The length of the CDR3 is 14 residues. The V gene lost 0 bases and the J gene lost 4 bases, with 9 bases spanning the gap. CDR3 amino acids: CASSYSRQLYGYTF. In DNA, the CDR3 is TGTGCCAGCAGTTACTCGAGACAGCTCTATGGCTACACCTTC.

This rearrangement joins TRBV5-1 to TRBJ2-5, with D possibly matching TRBD1 (6 bases). V lost 0 bases and J 11 bases, leaving 23 bases between the germline ends. The CDR3 loop spans 16 amino acids. The V gene's germline CDR1 is SGHRS and CDR2 YFSETQ. CDR3 residues: CASSLEQGARSNDQYF. The CDR3, as DNA: TGCGCCAGCAGCTTGGAACAGGGTGCTAGGTCGAATGATCAGTACTTC.

V and J are TRBV5-1 and TRBJ1-2; TRBD1 matches 9 bases. V lost 4 bases and J lost 0; bases outside the gene matches: 13. The CDR3 sequence is 18 residues long. Germline lookup yields CDR1 SGHRS and CDR2 YFSETQ. The CDR3 here is CASSGDRATIGTNYGYTF. CDR3 nucleotide sequence: TGCGCCAGCAGCGGGGACAGGGCCACAATTGGGACTAACTATGGCTACACCTTC.